The entry that follows covers one TCR beta chain sequence. This CDR3 spans 16 amino acids. V was clipped by 0 bases and J by 0 bases, with 11 bases between them. The germline V gene encodes CDR1 SGDLS and CDR2 YYNGEE. Original processing methods: Estimated nucleated cell counts came from reference gene primer amplification. Sequencing was performed with immunoSEQ multiplex PCR; in TCRdb, only in-frame clones are kept and a portion is missing. Clone size and V and J calls were adopted from that table, with D and trimming inferred from the DNA. The table has about 100,000 clones, roughly 90% seen once. These data are taken from a study of blood T cell repertoires in COVID-19. Study-level information: Sites in the United States, Italy and Spain provided acute and convalescent COVID-19 samples. PBMCs, B-cell-depleted T cells, or T cells provided the cDNA or gDNA that made up the material.

The material sequenced was peripheral blood. The TCR was taken from a woman aged 55-69 years with acute or convalescent COVID-19. This rearrangement joins TRBV9 to TRBJ2-3; D not resolved. In DNA, the CDR3 is TGTGCCAGCAGCGTAGGCGTCTTCTCTAGCACAGATACGCAGTATTTT. Protein product: CASSVGVFSSTDTQYF.